The 20 T cell receptor beta chains below come from one sample, sequenced in a study of identical twins. TCRdb called the 5' RACE reads again in MiXCR, with one record for every CDR3 protein. The table lists 350,000 to 600,000 distinct CDR3 sequences, approximately 15% of them singletons. A further study also used this sample, focusing on yellow fever vaccine responses in identical twins.

Sequences were obtained from CD4+ T cells sorted from blood. These receptors all stem from a woman between 18 and 29 years old in good health.

This clonotype was detected many times. This chain connects TRBV12-3 or TRBV12-4 to TRBJ2-3, with 10 bases fitting TRBD1. The trim removed 4 bases at V and 4 bases at J, leaving 2 bases unmatched. The CDR3 has 14 amino acids. CDR3 nucleotide sequence: TGTGCCAGCAGTTCCGGACAGGGGGCAGATACGCAGTATTTT. It codes for CASSSGQGADTQYF.

This chain connects TRBV20-1 to TRBJ2-2; TRBD2 matches 8 bases. This CDR3 comprises 15 residues. Germline CDR1 and CDR2: DFQATT and SNEGSKA (reference sequence). After removal of 0 bases from V and 6 bases from J, the junction contained 6 bases not matched to a gene. Written as DNA, the CDR3 is TGCAGTGCTAGAGACGGGGGGGGGGCCCCCGGGGAGCTGTTTTTT. Protein sequence: CSARDGGGAPGELFF.

The chain recombines TRBV29-1 with TRBJ2-5; a possible D gene is TRBD2 (6 bases). The ends were cut back, 8 bases at V and 3 bases at J, with 16 bases in the middle. The length of the CDR3 is 13 residues. The germline CDR1 and CDR2 sequences are SQVTM and ANQGSEA. The CDR3 is CSSLGLTKETQYF. Here the CDR3 DNA reads TGCAGCTCATTGGGACTGACCAAAGAGACCCAGTACTTC.

This clonotype was seen a few times. V gene TRBV7-2 combines with J gene TRBJ2-7, with 9 bases lining up with TRBD2. Losses at the gene ends were 3 bases for V and 2 bases for J; bases not matched to a gene: 5. Germline values: CDR1 SGHTA, CDR2 FQGNSA. The CDR3 is 15 residues long. The CDR3 spells CASSFGAGGPYEQYF. The CDR3 DNA reads TGTGCCAGCAGCTTTGGTGCGGGAGGGCCCTACGAGCAGTACTTC.

In this sample, this clonotype turned up a few times. This rearrangement joins TRBV5-1 to TRBJ2-3; 7 nucleotides agree with TRBD2. The CDR3 covers 15 residues. CDR1 SGHRS and CDR2 YFSETQ come from the germline V gene. Trimming removed 4 bases from V and 5 bases from J; junction bases left unmatched: 10. The CDR3 DNA reads TGCGCCAGCAGCACGGGACTGACGGGGGGAGATACGCAGTATTTT. This sequence encodes CASSTGLTGGDTQYF.

This clonotype was seen a handful of times. This chain joins TRBV29-1 and TRBJ1-2; D perhaps matches TRBD1 (5 bases). Deletions cut 8 bases from V and 8 bases from J, with 24 bases between. This CDR3 contains 14 residues. CDR1 is SQVTM and CDR2 is ANQGSEA in the germline V gene. CDR3 DNA sequence: TGCAGCTCACTGACTGAGCTTGGGGGAAGGGGCTACACCTTC. Residues: CSSLTELGGRGYTF.

The chain is built from TRBV6-1 and TRBJ2-1, with D unresolved. Germline lookup yields CDR1 MNHNS and CDR2 SASEGT. V was shortened by 6 bases and J by 4 bases, with 10 bases between the two germline ends. The CDR3 covers 13 residues. The CDR3 coding sequence is TGTGCCAGCAGAACCACGAGGTACAATGAGCAGTTCTTC. Its translation is CASRTTRYNEQFF.

There are a few counts of this clonotype. The rearrangement links TRBV4-3 to TRBJ2-3, with D perhaps matching TRBD1 (5 bases). This CDR3 contains 16 residues. V was clipped by 0 bases and J by 1 base, with 11 bases between them. Germline V gene lookup returns CDR1 LGHNA and CDR2 YSLEER. CDR3: CASSQEVTGGTDTQYF. The DNA for the CDR3 is TGCGCCAGCAGCCAAGAGGTTACAGGCGGCACAGATACGCAGTATTTT.

This clonotype was found a few times. V gene TRBV20-1 combines with J gene TRBJ2-5; no clear D gene. The germline gives CDR1 DFQATT, CDR2 SNEGSKA (reference sequence). V lost 5 bases to trimming and J lost 3 bases, with 13 bases between them. The CDR3 covers 13 residues. The CDR3 here is CSAETGLKETQYF. In nucleotides, the CDR3 is TGCAGTGCTGAAACGGGCCTAAAAGAGACCCAGTACTTC.

This clonotype was recorded many times. V usage is TRBV18 and J usage is TRBJ1-3; D not certain. CDR1 and CDR2 (germline): KGHSH, LQKENI. Trimming cost V 4 bases and J 0 bases, with 10 bases left between them. This CDR3 region has 15 residues. CDR3 DNA sequence: TGTGCCAGCTCACAAAAGGACGGCTCTGGAAACACCATATATTTT. Protein: CASSQKDGSGNTIYF.

The V and J genes are TRBV29-1 and TRBJ2-2; TRBD2 matches at 13 bases. CDR3 size: 14 residues. Germline V gene lookup returns CDR1 SQVTM and CDR2 ANQGSEA. Trimming at V came to 6 bases and at J to 5 bases, leaving 3 bases not matched to a gene. The chain's CDR3 is CSVRLAGGTGELFF. DNA of the CDR3: TGCAGCGTCCGACTAGCGGGAGGTACCGGGGAGCTGTTTTTT.

The rearrangement joins TRBV6-1 to TRBJ1-2; TRBD1 matches at 11 bases. The J segment lost 8 bases and the V segment lost 6 bases, leaving 8 bases of the junction unmatched. The CDR3 totals 14 residues. CDR1 and CDR2 from the germline V gene are MNHNS and SASEGT. CDR3 sequence reads: CASRRGQGGKGYTF. The DNA for the CDR3 is TGTGCCAGCAGGCGGGGACAGGGGGGTAAGGGCTACACCTTC.

Only a few counts were recorded for this clonotype. The rearrangement joins TRBV10-3 to TRBJ2-7; a weak D match, TRBD2 (5 bases). CDR1 and CDR2 from the germline V gene are ENHRY and SYGVKD. This CDR3 region has 13 residues. The germline V and J ends were trimmed by 7 bases and 2 bases, with 12 bases remaining between them. The CDR3 region is CAIKEEVPYEQYF. CDR3 in DNA: TGTGCCATCAAGGAGGAGGTACCCTACGAGCAGTACTTC.

The chain is built from TRBV2 and TRBJ2-7; D is ambiguous. Germline CDR1 is SNHLY and CDR2 is FYNNEI. The V gene lost 2 bases and the J gene lost 3 bases, with 11 bases spanning the gap. The CDR3 spans 14 residues. CDR3 amino acids: CASSETSHHYEQYF. Here the CDR3 DNA reads TGTGCCAGCAGTGAAACGAGTCATCACTACGAGCAGTACTTC.

V usage is TRBV12-3 or TRBV12-4 and J usage is TRBJ2-3, with D tentatively TRBD2 (5 bases). This CDR3 spans 14 amino acids. The V end was cut by 1 base, the J end by 6 bases, with 11 bases between. CDR3 nucleotides: TGTGCCAGCAGTTTAGTGGGAGTTACCGATACGCAGTATTTT. This gives the protein CASSLVGVTDTQYF.

This clonotype was picked up many times. The chain carries TRBV29-1 and TRBJ2-5, with D possibly TRBD1 on 6 matching bases. V shed 7 bases and J shed 5 bases, with 11 bases lying between them. There are 11 residues in the CDR3. The germline V gene encodes CDR1 SQVTM and CDR2 ANQGSEA. The CDR3 bases are TGCAGCGCCTTCCAGGGGGAGACCCAGTACTTC. Its protein product is CSAFQGETQYF.

This chain connects TRBV5-1 to TRBJ2-2; 8 nucleotides line up with TRBD1. CDR1 is SGHRS, CDR2 YFSETQ, per germline. V shed 3 bases and J 0 bases; nucleotides not matched to a gene: 4. This CDR3 contains 16 residues. The CDR3 loop reads CASSSGQGPNTGELFF. For the CDR3, the DNA is TGCGCCAGCAGCTCTGGACAGGGTCCGAACACCGGGGAGCTGTTTTTT. Filled out from reference TRBV5-1 and TRBJ2-2, the complete variable domain reads KAGVTQTPRYLIKTRGQQVTLSCSPISGHRSVSWYQQTPGQGLQFLFEYFSETQRNKGNFPGRFSGRQFSNSRSEMNVSTLELGDSALYLCASSSGQGPNTGELFFGEGSRLTVL.

The J gene is TRBJ2-1, the V gene TRBV12-3 or TRBV12-4, with 10 bases matching TRBD2. V shed 2 bases and J 6 bases; nucleotides not matched to a gene: 7. This CDR3 spans 16 amino acids. CDR3 DNA: TGTGCCAGCAGTTTATCCGGTAGCGGGAGGTCCAATGAGCAGTTCTTC. Protein sequence: CASSLSGSGRSNEQFF.

The V call is TRBV2, the J call TRBJ1-1; D remains ambiguous. Between the trimmed V and J ends, which lost 10 bases and 3 bases, there was a span of 12 bases. In germline, CDR1 is SNHLY, CDR2 FYNNEI. The CDR3 has 12 amino acids. Here the CDR3 DNA reads TGTGCCACCAGGAAGAAGGACACTGAAGCTTTCTTT. Amino acids: CATRKKDTEAFF.

Notes on this clonotype: The missing conserved phenylalanine or tryptophan at the end of this CDR3 makes a read error likely. The gene calls are TRBV7-2 and TRBJ2-4; tentatively, D is TRBD1 or TRBD2 (5 bases each). Per the germline V gene, CDR1 is SGHTA and CDR2 is FQGNSA. The ends were cut back, 4 bases at V and 3 bases at J, with 16 bases in the middle. This CDR3 contains 16 residues. The CDR3 DNA follows: TGTGCCAGCAGCTCCGCCGGGACCTTCGGCAAAAACATTCAGTACTCC. Residues: CASSSAGTFGKNIQYS.